The rows below give T cell receptor beta chains drawn from one sample of a study of spatial heterogeneity in lung cancer. Via MiXCR, TCRdb re-called the 5' RACE reads, giving one row per CDR3 protein. The sample comprises 95,000 to 130,000 distinct CDR3 sequences, 10% to 15% of which are singletons, and around a sixth rests with the top ten. The sample in question was PBMCs, obtained at follow-up. These receptors originate from a male donor with early-stage non-small cell lung cancer. CDR3s include the opening cysteine and the closing phenylalanine or tryptophan. D genes are given only for firm matches. Size values are once, few and many counts, or a class for expanded clones, and some rows have none.

- TRBJ1-5 TRBV19 - TGTGCCAGTAGTATTGGGGGAGGAAGCAATCAGCCCCAGCATTTT CASSIGGGSNQPQHF
many TRBJ1-4 TRBV19 TRBD1 TGTGCCAGTAGTACAGGGGGAGAAAAACTGTTTTTT CASSTGGEKLFF
few TRBJ1-6 TRBV7-2 TRBD1 TGTGCCAGCAGCCTCCGCGCCGGGACAGGGGTAAATAATTCACCCCTCCACTTT CASSLRAGTGVNNSPLHF
few TRBJ1-5 TRBV28 - TGTGCCAGCAGTCCCTCTTGGGGTGCTCAGCCCCAGCATTTT CASSPSWGAQPQHF
many TRBJ2-7 TRBV23-1 - TGCGCCAGCAGTCATACAGGGTCCCCCTACGAGCAGTACTTC CASSHTGSPYEQYF
many TRBJ2-6 TRBV7-3 TRBD1 TGTGCCAGCAGCCGACGTCAGGGACAGGACTCTGGGGCCAACGTCCTGACTTTC CASSRRQGQDSGANVLTF
few TRBJ1-6 TRBV20-1 - TGCAGTGCTATTCCGGGCCGCCTTAAGGCCTATAATTCACCCCTCCACTTT CSAIPGRLKAYNSPLHF
- TRBJ2-7 TRBV7-9 TRBD2 TGTGCCAGCAGCCGGGGGGGCCGGGACGAGCAGTACTTC CASSRGGRDEQYF
- TRBJ1-2 TRBV28 - TGTGCCAGCAGTCGGGACGTTCGCAACTATGGCTACACCTTC CASSRDVRNYGYTF
- TRBJ1-1 TRBV20-1 - TGCAGTGCTAGAGATCAGGCCACTGAAGCTTTCTTT CSARDQATEAFF
many TRBJ2-3 TRBV18 - TGTGCCAGCTCACGTTTGGCGGACGTCGATACGCAGTATTTT CASSRLADVDTQYF
few TRBJ2-1 TRBV5-1 - TGCGCCAGCATGAAGGGTTACAATGAGCAGTTCTTC CASMKGYNEQFF
- TRBJ2-7 TRBV7-2 TRBD1 TGTGCCAGCAGCTTAGCTACAGGGGGGAGCCTACTGATCGCCTACGAGCAGTACTTC CASSLATGGSLLIAYEQYF
- TRBJ1-1 TRBV7-8 - TGTGCCAGCAGCTTAAAATTTGCAGGACCCTTGAACACTGAAGCTTTCTTT CASSLKFAGPLNTEAFF
few TRBJ1-4 TRBV4-3 - TGCGCCAGCAGCCAAGACAGGCCCGCAACTAATGAAAAACTGTTTTTT CASSQDRPATNEKLFF
- TRBJ2-1 TRBV3-1 - TGTGCCAGCAGCCGAGGCGGGATGAGCTCCTACAATGAGCAGTTCTTC CASSRGGMSSYNEQFF
- TRBJ2-3 TRBV5-1 - TGCGCCAGCAGCTTGAGCCGGTCAGATACGCAGTATTTT CASSLSRSDTQYF
few TRBJ2-7 TRBV7-9 - TGTGCCAGCAGCACGTTATTTTCCTACGAGCAGTACTTC CASSTLFSYEQYF
few TRBJ2-3 TRBV27 - TGTGCCAGCAGTTTGGGTGTTTTCACAGATACGCAGTATTTT CASSLGVFTDTQYF
- TRBJ1-6 TRBV5-1 TRBD1 TGCGCCAGCAGCGTAGGACAGGAGGTTTCACCCCTCCACTTT CASSVGQEVSPLHF
- TRBJ2-3 TRBV20-1 TRBD1 TGCAGTGCTAGAAGACAGGGGACCACAGATACGCAGTATTTT CSARRQGTTDTQYF
- TRBJ2-7 TRBV5-5 - TGTGCCAGCAGGTTGGGACGGACCTACGAGCAGTACTTC CASRLGRTYEQYF
many TRBJ2-2 TRBV29-1 - TGCAGCGTTGAGGCCGGGGAGCTGTTTTTT CSVEAGELFF
few TRBJ1-5 TRBV20-1 TRBD1 TGCAGTGCTGCCGGACAGGGCAATCAGCCCCAGCATTTT CSAAGQGNQPQHF
many TRBJ1-2 TRBV25-1 - TGTGCCAGCAGTGTCGACAGGCCTAGTGGCTACACCTTC CASSVDRPSGYTF
few TRBJ2-1 TRBV5-1 - TGCGCCAGCAGCCCTGGTGGCAGGGGGGGATACAATGAGCAGTTCTTC CASSPGGRGGYNEQFF
- TRBJ2-1 TRBV11-1 TRBD2 TGTGCCAGCAGCTTACAAGGACTAGCGAAATACAATGAGCAGTTCTTC CASSLQGLAKYNEQFF
once TRBJ1-1 TRBV5-1 TRBD1 TGCGCCAGCAGCCGTGGTACAGGGGTTGAAGCTTTCTTT CASSRGTGVEAFF
- TRBJ2-2 TRBV11-2 - TGTGCCAGCAGCTTAGCGGACACCGGGGAGCTGTTTTTT CASSLADTGELFF
few TRBJ2-2 TRBV6-2/TRBV6-3 TRBD1 TGTGCCAGCAGTCGGCGCGGGACAGGCAACACCGGGGAGCTGTTTTTT CASSRRGTGNTGELFF
many TRBJ2-1 TRBV5-1 - TGCGCCAGCAGCATAGGAGGGGGGGCCTTCGGCCGCAATGAGCAGTTCTTC CASSIGGGAFGRNEQFF
- TRBJ2-3 TRBV10-2 TRBD2 TGCGCCAGCAGGCTGACTAGCGGGGGCACAGATACGCAGTATTTT CASRLTSGGTDTQYF
few TRBJ2-7 TRBV28 - TGTGCCAGCAGTTTCCGGGGCCACTCTTACGAGCAGTACTTC CASSFRGHSYEQYF
few TRBJ2-1 TRBV12-3/TRBV12-4 TRBD2 TGTGCCAGCAGTTTATTAGCGGGGGGGATCTCCTACAATGAGCAGTTCTTC CASSLLAGGISYNEQFF
many TRBJ1-1 TRBV28 - TGTGCCAGCAGTCCACCCCTCCTGGCTGAAGCTTTCTTT CASSPPLLAEAFF
few TRBJ2-1 TRBV29-1 - TGCAGCGTTGAGGCCAGGGGGGAGAGCAGTCGCAATGAGCAGTTCTTC CSVEARGESSRNEQFF
many TRBJ2-3 TRBV3-1 - TGTGCCAGCAGCCGTATCAGGGCGAGAACAGATACGCAGTATTTT CASSRIRARTDTQYF
- TRBJ2-3 TRBV28 - TGTGCCAGCTCGAAGGCAGATACGCAGTATTTT CASSKADTQYF
- TRBJ1-1 TRBV6-1 - TGTGCCAGCGTACGTGGGATAGAAGCTTTCTTT CASVRGIEAFF
medium-sized TRBJ2-3 TRBV3-1 TRBD2 TGTGCCAGCAGCCAAGCTAGCGGATACACAGATACGCAGTATTTT CASSQASGYTDTQYF
- TRBJ2-3 TRBV7-9 - TGTGCCAGCAGCTTAGATCTGGACAGCACAGATACGCAGTATTTT CASSLDLDSTDTQYF
- TRBJ2-3 TRBV7-8 TRBD1 TGTGCCAGCAGCACCGGGACAGGGATCACAGATACGCAGTATTTT CASSTGTGITDTQYF
- TRBJ2-5 TRBV5-4 TRBD2 TGTGCCAGCAGCTTGAAGCTAGCGGGGGAAGAGACCCAGTACTTC CASSLKLAGEETQYF
- TRBJ2-1 TRBV29-1 - TGCAGCGGGGAGCGCTACAATGAGCAGTTCTTC CSGERYNEQFF
- TRBJ2-7 TRBV19 - TGTGCCAGTACCCCACGGGACCTCCCCTACGAGCAGTACTTC CASTPRDLPYEQYF
- TRBJ1-1 TRBV27 TRBD1 TGTGCCAGCAGACAGGGGGGCACTGAAGCTTTCTTT CASRQGGTEAFF
few TRBJ2-5 TRBV6-4 - TGTGCCCAAGAAAGGAAGAAAGAGACCCAGTACTTC CAQERKKETQYF
few TRBJ2-1 TRBV5-4 TRBD2 TGTGCCAGCAGCCTGGCGGGAGGCGTCTACAATGAGCAGTTCTTC CASSLAGGVYNEQFF
many TRBJ2-5 TRBV7-2 - TGTGCCAGCAGCAACCCCCGATATCAAGAGACCCAGTACTTC CASSNPRYQETQYF
many TRBJ1-2 TRBV7-9 TRBD1 TGTGCCAGCAGCTTAGGCCAGGGGGCAGTTGGATATGGCTACACCTTC CASSLGQGAVGYGYTF
- TRBJ2-3 TRBV7-8 TRBD2 TGTGCCAGCAGCGCTCGGGGGGGCCTCACAGATACGCAGTATTTT CASSARGGLTDTQYF
few TRBJ1-5 TRBV5-1 - TGCGCCAGCAGCCCCTACCCAGGACAGAGCAATCAGCCCCAGCATTTT CASSPYPGQSNQPQHF
- TRBJ2-1 TRBV5-1 - TGCGCCAGCAGCTTCGGAGGGGGCTCAAACAATGAGCAGTTCTTC CASSFGGGSNNEQFF
- TRBJ2-6 TRBV7-8 - TGTGCCAGCAGCACGAGGCGGGGCGGCGGGGCCAACGTCCTGACTTTC CASSTRRGGGANVLTF
- TRBJ2-1 TRBV6-1 - TGTGCCTCCGGGGACCGGAGCTCCTACAATGAGCAGTTCTTC CASGDRSSYNEQFF
few TRBJ2-7 TRBV27 TRBD1 TGTGCCAGCAGACGGACAGGCGTTAGGTCCTACGAGCAGTACTTC CASRRTGVRSYEQYF
many TRBJ1-5 TRBV20-1 - TGCAGTGCTAGAGATTCTTCCCCCGGGACACCTCATAGCAATCAGCCCCAGCATTTT CSARDSSPGTPHSNQPQHF
few TRBJ1-1 TRBV7-9 - TGTGCCAGCAGTTCAACTCTCCGGGGAGCTTTCTTT CASSSTLRGAFF
once TRBJ2-7 TRBV28 TRBD1 TGTGCCAGCAGGGGACAGGGCACCTACGAGCAGTACTTC CASRGQGTYEQYF
many TRBJ2-7 TRBV5-1 TRBD1 TGCGCCAGCAGCTCGACGCCTGGACAGGGGGGGATCGGCGAGCAGTACTTC CASSSTPGQGGIGEQYF